This TCR beta chain was documented in a study of T cells in Graves' hyperthyroidism and ophthalmopathy. Study-wide points: Blood shared most expanded thyroid clonotypes above 0.001. The model's output predicted ophthalmopathy at a median of 6.5 months prior to onset.

Amplified TCR beta CDR3 regions came from RNA transcripts. The HTBI primer set served for first-round RT-PCR of the TCR CDR3. TCRdb reprocessed the multiplex PCR reads with MiXCR, giving one entry per CDR3 protein. The profile shows hundreds of thousands of distinct CDR3 sequences, about 20% of them singletons. The study left out patients who had uncontrolled infection, other autoimmune disease, pregnancy or lactation. The ends were cut back, 0 bases at V and 4 bases at J, with 7 bases in the middle. Germline CDR1 SQVTM, CDR2 ANQGSEA. CDR3 length: 12 amino acids. As concerns this clonotype: No antigen is known for it.

Sequenced sample: blood. V and J are TRBV29-1 and TRBJ2-7; possibly TRBD2 for D (6 bases). This receptor was taken from a man under 40 with Graves' ophthalmopathy. The CDR3 loop reads CSVEESGYEQYF. The CDR3 DNA follows: TGCAGCGTTGAAGAGAGCGGGTACGAGCAGTACTTC.